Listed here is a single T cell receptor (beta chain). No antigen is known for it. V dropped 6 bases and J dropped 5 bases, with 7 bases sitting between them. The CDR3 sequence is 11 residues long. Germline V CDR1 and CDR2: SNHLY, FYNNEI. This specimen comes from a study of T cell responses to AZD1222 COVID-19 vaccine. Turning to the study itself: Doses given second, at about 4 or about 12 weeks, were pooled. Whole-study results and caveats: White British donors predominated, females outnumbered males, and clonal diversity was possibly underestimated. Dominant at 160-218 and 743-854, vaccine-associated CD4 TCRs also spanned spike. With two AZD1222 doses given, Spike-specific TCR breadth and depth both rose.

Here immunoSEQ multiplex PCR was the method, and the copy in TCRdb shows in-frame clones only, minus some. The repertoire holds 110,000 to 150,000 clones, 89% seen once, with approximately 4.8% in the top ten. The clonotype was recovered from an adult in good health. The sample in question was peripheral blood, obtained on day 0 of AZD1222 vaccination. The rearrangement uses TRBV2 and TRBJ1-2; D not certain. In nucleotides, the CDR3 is TGTGCCAGCAGCCTAGGATATGGCTACACCTTC. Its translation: CASSLGYGYTF.